A single sample gave rise to the 9 T cell receptor beta chains below, sequenced in a study of blood T cell repertoires in COVID-19. TCRdb's table, derived via immunoSEQ multiplex PCR, lists solely in-frame clones and lacks some. The table lists a few hundred thousand clones, over 75% of them singletons. The sequencing input was peripheral blood. The receptor set was obtained from a young man with active or convalescent COVID-19.

This clone has just a few counts. The chain recombines TRBV6-5 with TRBJ1-1; 12 bases are shared with TRBD1. V was pared by 2 bases and J by 6 bases, with 1 base of the junction left unmatched. The CDR3 loop spans 14 amino acids. Germline V gene lookup returns CDR1 MNHEY and CDR2 SVGAGI. The CDR3 loop is CASSYGTGGPEAFF. CDR3 sequence (DNA): TGTGCCAGCAGTTACGGGACAGGGGGCCCTGAAGCTTTCTTT.

This clone was counted only a few times. The gene calls are TRBV6-5 and TRBJ2-7, with D possibly being TRBD2 (5 bases). Trimming took 4 bases from V and 2 from J, leaving 9 bases between them. The CDR3 is 13 residues long. The germline gives CDR1 MNHEY, CDR2 SVGAGI. The CDR3 protein is CASSLASPYEQYF. CDR3 nucleotide sequence: TGTGCCAGCAGTTTAGCGTCACCCTACGAGCAGTACTTC.

The chain joins TRBV5-1 to TRBJ2-7, with D possibly being TRBD1 (5 bases). V was clipped by 5 bases and J by 0 bases, with 12 bases between them. This CDR3 spans 14 amino acids. Germline lookup yields CDR1 SGHRS and CDR2 YFSETQ. Here the CDR3 DNA reads TGCGCCAGCAGTCAGGACACTTCCTCCTACGAGCAGTACTTC. Translation: CASSQDTSSYEQYF.

V gene TRBV6-5 combines with J gene TRBJ1-5; 8 bases agree with TRBD1. The CDR3 sequence is 15 residues long. Germline CDR1 MNHEY, CDR2 SVGAGI. After removal of 5 bases from V and 5 bases from J, the junction contained 8 bases not matched to a gene. The CDR3 bases are TGTGCCAGCAGTACAGGACAGGGAGGTCATCAGCCCCAGCATTTT. Residues: CASSTGQGGHQPQHF.

The V gene is TRBV19, the J gene TRBJ1-4; D remains unclear. Deletions cut 6 bases from V and 8 bases from J, with 13 bases between. Germline CDR1 and CDR2: LNHDA and SQIVND (reference sequence). The CDR3 sequence is 13 residues long. CDR3 sequence: CASSRSGSEKLFF. In DNA, the CDR3 is TGTGCCAGTAGCCGCTCCGGTAGCGAAAAACTGTTTTTT.

V gene TRBV19 combines with J gene TRBJ1-5, with D unclear. The germline V gene encodes CDR1 LNHDA and CDR2 SQIVND (reference sequence). This CDR3 has 15 residues. The V gene lost 7 bases and the J gene lost 4 bases, with 17 bases spanning the gap. The CDR3 loop reads CASTPGTPWNQPQHF. The DNA of the CDR3 is TGTGCCAGTACCCCGGGAACCCCGTGGAATCAGCCCCAGCATTTT.

V gene TRBV4-1 combines with J gene TRBJ1-1, with 7 bases lining up with TRBD1. CDR1 and CDR2 from the germline V gene are MGHRA and YSYEKL. The CDR3 consists of 17 residues. The V gene end was trimmed by 5 bases and the J gene end by 2 bases; junction bases not matched to a gene: 14. The CDR3 loop reads CASSIRDRAAFNTEAFF. The CDR3 DNA reads as TGCGCCAGCAGCATCCGCGACAGGGCAGCGTTTAACACTGAAGCTTTCTTT.

This clone was seen once. V gene TRBV4-3 combines with J gene TRBJ1-2; D ambiguous. V lost 1 base and J lost 5, with 11 bases in between. There are 14 residues in the CDR3. Looked up from germline, CDR1 is LGHNA and CDR2 is YSLEER. The CDR3 is CASSQGFNRYGYTF. CDR3 DNA sequence: TGCGCCAGCAGCCAAGGATTTAACCGGTATGGCTACACCTTC.

J is TRBJ1-2 and V is TRBV6-6; 9 bases match TRBD1. Per germline, CDR1 MNHNY and CDR2 SVGAGI (reference sequence). Trimming at V came to 5 bases and at J to 1 base, leaving 11 bases not matched to a gene. This CDR3 spans 17 amino acids. For the CDR3, the DNA is TGTGCCAGCAGTCCGACAGGGGGACTCCCCTTTAACTATGGCTACACCTTC. As protein: CASSPTGGLPFNYGYTF.